The present TCR beta chain was sequenced within a study of radiotherapy plus CTLA-4 blockade in lung cancer. Whole-study results and caveats: Radiotherapy plus ipilimumab was followed by expansion in blood of tumor-derived TCR clones. Dynamics of early blood T cell clones, together with interferon-beta, were reportedly the best predictors of response.

Profiled with immunoSEQ multiplex PCR; TCRdb holds only in-frame clones, not every one. The sample includes tens of thousands of clones, more than 70% of them seen just once. Ipilimumab-mediated CTLA-4 blockade plus focal radiation was given to patients having chemo-refractory metastatic non-small-cell lung cancer. Germline V gives CDR1 LGHNA, CDR2 YSLEER. V shed 4 bases and J shed 6 bases, with 12 bases lying between them. The CDR3 covers 14 residues. As concerns this clone: The target antigen is unknown.

The sample in question was peripheral blood, obtained from a patient treated with radiotherapy plus ipilimumab. This rearrangement joins TRBV4-3 to TRBJ1-4; a possible D gene is TRBD1 (5 bases). This TCR derives from a human donor with non-small cell lung cancer whose response to radiotherapy plus ipilimumab could not be evaluated. Here the CDR3 reads CASSLGQGDEKLFF. The CDR3 nucleotides are TGCGCCAGCAGCCTCGGACAAGGGGATGAAAAACTGTTTTTT.